Each of the 29 T cell receptor beta chains below was sequenced from the same sample in a study of identical twins. TCRdb analysed the 5' RACE reads with MiXCR anew, one entry per CDR3 protein. This table has fewer than 800,000 distinct CDR3 sequences, just over 7% appearing once. These data also featured in a second study, about yellow fever vaccine responses in identical twins.

The material sequenced was PBMCs. These receptors all come from a woman under 30 in good health.

This clonotype was picked up many times. The chain employs TRBV15 and TRBJ2-3, with D maybe TRBD1 (6 bases). The V end was cut by 5 bases, the J end by 3 bases, with 21 bases between. Germline-derived CDR1 and CDR2 are LNHNV and YYDKDF (reference sequence). The CDR3 sequence is 17 residues long. The CDR3 reads CATSVGGQHADTDTQYF. For the CDR3, the DNA is TGTGCCACCAGCGTTGGGGGACAACACGCCGATACAGATACGCAGTATTTT.

The rearrangement uses TRBV2 and TRBJ1-6, with a possible D match to TRBD1 (6 bases). This CDR3 comprises 15 residues. Trimming left V 7 bases short and J 7 bases short, with 17 bases between. The germline V gene encodes CDR1 SNHLY and CDR2 FYNNEI. CDR3 in DNA: TGTGCCAGCACTGATGGGGGCTTCTCCAATTCACCCCTCCACTTT. Its protein is CASTDGGFSNSPLHF. Supplemented by reference TRBV2 and TRBJ1-6, the full variable domain reads EPEVTQTPSHQVTQMGQEVILRCVPISNHLYFYWYRQILGQKVEFLVSFYNNEISEKSEIFDDQFSVERPDGSNFTLKIRSTKLEDSAMYFCASTDGGFSNSPLHFGNGTRLTVT.

A few counts support this clonotype. The V call is TRBV5-1, the J call TRBJ2-7, with 8 bases fitting TRBD2. V lost 2 bases, J lost 6 bases, and 13 bases stayed unmatched. Germline lookup yields CDR1 SGHRS and CDR2 YFSETQ. The CDR3 sequence is 16 residues long. The CDR3, as DNA: TGCGCCAGCAGCTTAAACAGCGGGAGCCCATATATCGAGCAGTACTTC. This translates into CASSLNSGSPYIEQYF. The full variable domain, with the rest looked up from reference TRBV5-1 and TRBJ2-7, is KAGVTQTPRYLIKTRGQQVTLSCSPISGHRSVSWYQQTPGQGLQFLFEYFSETQRNKGNFPGRFSGRQFSNSRSEMNVSTLELGDSALYLCASSLNSGSPYIEQYFGPGTRLTVT.

The CDR3 DNA is TGTGCCATCAGTGAACACGACGGTACCGGGGAGCTGTTTTTT. Translated: CAISEHDGTGELFF. The J gene is TRBJ2-2, the V gene TRBV10-3; D gene unclear. Trimming left V 3 bases short and J 5 bases short, with 10 bases between. Germline CDR1 and CDR2: ENHRY and SYGVKD. The CDR3 is 14 residues long.

This clonotype showed up just a few times. V and J are TRBV28 and TRBJ2-1; 10 nucleotides align to TRBD2. The V segment lost 2 bases and the J segment 3 bases; nucleotides outside the gene matches: 22. The CDR3 totals 22 residues. In germline, CDR1 is MDHEN, CDR2 SYDVKM. Here the CDR3 reads CASSLGLAGASVRVWVYNEQFF. DNA for the CDR3: TGTGCCAGCAGTTTAGGGCTAGCGGGAGCCTCAGTCCGGGTGTGGGTCTACAATGAGCAGTTCTTC.

The rearrangement joins TRBV20-1 to TRBJ2-7, with 9 bases identical to TRBD2. Trimming cost V 0 bases and J 3 bases; bases outside gene matches: 6. The CDR3 runs to 15 residues. Germline lookup yields CDR1 DFQATT and CDR2 SNEGSKA (reference sequence). CDR3 region: CSARDHKTSGYEQYF. Written as DNA, the CDR3 is TGCAGTGCTAGAGATCATAAGACTAGCGGCTACGAGCAGTACTTC.

This clonotype was seen repeatedly, ten times or more. The chain links TRBV20-1 to TRBJ2-5, with a tentative D call TRBD1 (7 bases). The CDR3 runs 15 residues. Germline CDR1 DFQATT, CDR2 SNEGSKA (reference sequence). V lost 3 bases, J lost 0 bases, and 14 bases lay in between. CDR3 nucleotide sequence: TGCAGTGCTAGGGCTCAGGGGGACTACCAAGAGACCCAGTACTTC. Translating gives CSARAQGDYQETQYF.

CDR3 amino acids: CATSGRLAGRNNEQFF. CDR3 sequence (DNA): TGTGCCACCAGTGGGCGACTAGCGGGAAGAAACAATGAGCAGTTCTTC. This chain links TRBV24-1 with TRBJ2-1; 11 nucleotides align to TRBD2. Germline V gene sequence: CDR1 KGHDR, CDR2 SFDVKD. V dropped 5 bases and J dropped 5; count of bases not matched to a gene: 7. The CDR3 runs to 16 residues.

This clonotype was picked up a small number of times. The V gene is TRBV7-9, the J gene TRBJ1-5; 10 positions agree with TRBD1. With 0 bases clipped from V and 3 bases from J, the junction kept 5 bases outside the gene matches. The CDR3 has 17 residues. Germline assignment: CDR1 SEHNR and CDR2 FQNEAQ (reference sequence). The CDR3 loop is CASSLAPGQGNNQPQHF. CDR3 nucleotides: TGTGCCAGCAGCTTAGCTCCGGGACAGGGGAACAATCAGCCCCAGCATTTT.

This clonotype was picked up many times. CDR3 region: CASRHRAPGSGNTIYF. CDR3 in DNA: TGTGCCAGCAGACACAGGGCTCCCGGCTCTGGAAACACCATATATTTT. J is TRBJ1-3 and V is TRBV6-1; D perhaps matches TRBD1 (6 bases). Trimming stripped 6 bases from V and 0 bases from J, with 15 bases between. CDR1 is MNHNS, CDR2 SASEGT, per germline. This CDR3 comprises 16 residues.

This clonotype was found many times. V usage is TRBV3-1 and J usage is TRBJ2-2, with TRBD1 identical over 7 bases. CDR3 length equals 15 residues. Germline CDR1 LGHDT, CDR2 YNNKEL (reference sequence). J gave up 5 bases and V 4 bases, and 7 bases lay outside the gene matches. CDR3 sequence: CASSPQGTATGELFF. As DNA, the CDR3 is TGTGCCAGCAGCCCCCAAGGGACAGCAACCGGGGAGCTGTTTTTT.

V gene TRBV27 combines with J gene TRBJ2-4; D is unclear. Trimming removed 4 bases at V and 0 bases at J, with 10 bases between. Germline CDR1 MNHEY, CDR2 SMNVEV (reference sequence). The CDR3 sequence is 15 residues long. This chain's CDR3 is CASSSPGRAKNIQYF. The DNA for the CDR3 is TGTGCCAGCAGTTCTCCCGGTAGAGCCAAAAACATTCAGTACTTC.

There are a few counts of this clonotype. This chain links TRBV12-3 or TRBV12-4 with TRBJ2-3, with D perhaps TRBD1 (6 bases). Trimming shortened V by 4 bases and J by 0 bases, and 14 bases separated the two germline ends. The CDR3 extends over 16 amino acids. The CDR3 coding sequence is TGTGCCAGCAGTTCCGGACAGCTAAGTAGCACAGATACGCAGTATTTT. Residues: CASSSGQLSSTDTQYF.

This clonotype has more than one count but fewer than ten. The V gene is TRBV7-2, the J gene TRBJ1-1, with D possibly matching TRBD1 (5 bases). Germline V CDR1 and CDR2: SGHTA, FQGNSA. Trimming removed 1 base from V and 3 bases from J, with 12 bases in between. The CDR3 totals 15 residues. DNA for the CDR3: TGTGCCAGCAGCTTAGTGGCAGGGAGGGACACTGAAGCTTTCTTT. Encoded protein: CASSLVAGRDTEAFF.

The chain combines TRBV5-1 with TRBJ2-7; 7 bases align to TRBD1. With 4 bases clipped from V and 3 bases from J, the junction kept 4 bases outside the gene matches. The CDR3 has 13 residues. Germline-derived CDR1 and CDR2 are SGHRS and YFSETQ. CDR3 sequence (DNA): TGCGCCAGCAGCCGCGGACAGGACTACGAGCAGTACTTC. Residues: CASSRGQDYEQYF.

This chain joins TRBV4-1 and TRBJ1-1, with 7 nucleotides matching TRBD1. Trimming took 4 bases from V and 0 from J; bases not matched to a gene: 8. This CDR3 has 16 residues. Germline-derived CDR1 and CDR2 are MGHRA and YSYEKL. The CDR3 nucleotides are TGCGCCAGCAGCCGTTCGGGACAGAACATGAACACTGAAGCTTTCTTT. Translation: CASSRSGQNMNTEAFF.

This clonotype was seen a handful of times. The chain joins TRBV12-3 or TRBV12-4 to TRBJ2-2; 10 positions agree with TRBD2. The CDR3 is 14 residues long. V shed 9 bases and J 1 base; nucleotides not matched to a gene: 2. The CDR3 DNA sequence: TGTGCCAGTGAGCGGGGGGGGAACACCGGGGAGCTGTTTTTT. Protein sequence: CASERGGNTGELFF.

Concerning this clonotype: The germline gene is not matched at one end of the junction; a read error may be the cause. This sequence joins TRBV20-1 and TRBJ2-3; D is undetermined. CDR3 length equals 12 residues. CDR1 is DFQATT and CDR2 is SNEGSKA in the germline V gene (reference sequence). In DNA, the CDR3 is TGCAGTGCTAGAGATTTGGCAGATACACAGTATTTT. This sequence encodes CSARDLADTQYF.

The sample holds a few counts of this clonotype. The CDR3 nucleotides read TGTGCCAGCAGCCCATACGGCGGGAGGGCCTCGGAGACCCAGTACTTC. Encoded protein: CASSPYGGRASETQYF. The chain combines TRBV7-9 with TRBJ2-5, with 9 nucleotides matching TRBD2. The V and J ends lost 5 bases and 5 bases, in that order; junction bases with no gene match: 12. In germline, CDR1 is SEHNR, CDR2 FQNEAQ (reference sequence). The CDR3 covers 16 residues.

This chain links TRBV7-9 with TRBJ2-5; 8 positions match TRBD1. The J segment lost 4 bases and the V segment lost 4 bases, leaving 5 bases of the junction unmatched. The CDR3 sequence is 14 residues long. Germline CDR1 and CDR2: SEHNR and FQNEAQ (reference sequence). This chain's CDR3 is CASSSSGQGETQYF. For the CDR3, the DNA is TGTGCCAGCAGCTCATCCGGACAGGGAGAGACCCAGTACTTC.

In its sample, this clonotype was seen many times. This rearrangement joins TRBV7-8 to TRBJ2-5, with TRBD2 matching over 14 bases. The CDR3 contains 16 residues. Germline-derived CDR1 and CDR2 are SGHVS and FQNEAQ. V lost 6 bases and J lost 5; bases outside the gene matches: 8. CDR3 in DNA: TGTGCCAGCAGAGACGGGACTAGCGGGAGTGGGGAGACCCAGTACTTC. As protein: CASRDGTSGSGETQYF.

This clonotype was found many times. The chain carries TRBV12-3 or TRBV12-4 and TRBJ1-5, with no clear D. Trimming cost V 2 bases and J 2 bases, with 7 bases left between them. The CDR3 is 14 residues long. The CDR3 DNA is TGTGCCAGCAGTTTAAACAGCGGCAATCAGCCCCAGCATTTT. Residues: CASSLNSGNQPQHF.

CDR3 sequence: CASSFLQKRVSYSYNEQFF. CDR3 coding DNA: TGCGCCAGCAGCTTCCTTCAAAAGAGGGTGTCTTACTCCTACAATGAGCAGTTCTTC. This chain links TRBV5-1 with TRBJ2-1; a possible D gene is TRBD2 (5 bases). CDR1 SGHRS and CDR2 YFSETQ come from the germline V gene. CDR3 length: 19 amino acids. Trimming took 2 bases from V and 0 from J, leaving 21 bases between them.

A few counts support this clonotype. The rearrangement links TRBV27 to TRBJ1-6; D is perhaps TRBD1 (6 bases). V gave up 4 bases and J gave up 9 bases, with 16 bases separating them. The CDR3 runs to 15 residues. Germline lookup yields CDR1 MNHEY and CDR2 SMNVEV (reference sequence). The CDR3 DNA reads as TGTGCCAGCAGTTCAGCGGGGGCGGGAATTTCACCCCTCCACTTT. This encodes CASSSAGAGISPLHF.

The rearrangement links TRBV20-1 to TRBJ2-2; D ambiguous. Deletions cut 0 bases from V and 0 bases from J, with 5 bases between. The CDR3 loop spans 14 amino acids. Germline CDR1 DFQATT, CDR2 SNEGSKA (reference sequence). CDR3 sequence: CSARDSTNTGELFF. For the CDR3, the DNA is TGCAGTGCTAGAGACTCGACGAACACCGGGGAGCTGTTTTTT.

This clonotype was counted at least ten times. In DNA, the CDR3 is TGTGCCACCCGGAATACACCGGGACAGTACCATCAGCCCCAGCATTTT. This encodes CATRNTPGQYHQPQHF. The J gene is TRBJ1-5, the V gene TRBV15; 7 bases fit TRBD1. The CDR3 runs 16 residues. The germline gives CDR1 LNHNV, CDR2 YYDKDF (reference sequence). V trimming: 8 bases; J trimming: 5 bases; junction bases outside the gene matches: 15.

A note on this clonotype: A read error may produce the germline difference seen at one junction end. The chain links TRBV20-1 to TRBJ1-1; no clear D gene. Germline lookup yields CDR1 DFQATT and CDR2 SNEGSKA (reference sequence). CDR3 length equals 14 residues. The CDR3 region is CSAMGPWGNTEAFF. CDR3 sequence (DNA): TGCAGCGCTATGGGCCCTTGGGGGAACACTGAAGCTTTCTTT.

As to this clonotype: This may stem from a read error, because a much larger clone lies one nucleotide away. CDR3 amino acids: CASSLGGGGQETQYF. CDR3 coding DNA: TGTGCCAGCAGTTTAGGCGGGGGGGGCCAAGAGACCCAGTACTTC. V gene TRBV28 combines with J gene TRBJ2-5; 9 bases are shared with TRBD2. The CDR3 covers 15 residues. Germline V gives CDR1 MDHEN, CDR2 SYDVKM. Trimming cost V 2 bases and J 1 base; bases outside gene matches: 2. The full variable domain, rest sourced from reference TRBV28 and TRBJ2-5, is DVKVTQSSRYLVKRTGEKVFLECVQDMDHENMFWYRQDPGLGLRLIYFSYDVKMKEKGDIPEGYSVSREKKERFSLILESASTNQTSMYLCASSLGGGGQETQYFGPGTRLLVL.

This clonotype was found many times. The rearrangement joins TRBV12-3 or TRBV12-4 to TRBJ1-1; TRBD1 matches 7 bases. This CDR3 has 16 residues. V lost 7 bases and J lost 3; bases outside the gene matches: 14. The DNA for the CDR3 is TGTGCCAGCACCCCGGCTTTTGGGCAGGGGGACACTGAAGCTTTCTTT. Translation gives CASTPAFGQGDTEAFF.